This is a list of T cell receptor beta chains from one sample in a study of graft-versus-host responses after intestinal transplantation. Only in-frame clones appear in the TCRdb table, and some are missing; sequencing was by immunoSEQ multiplex PCR. The table includes 21,000 or so clones, nearly 90% detected once. The sample here was PBMCs, taken just over 64 days after intestinal transplantation. All receptors derive from a human patient who received an intestinal transplant, so some T cells may come from the graft donor. Both conserved end residues are part of each CDR3. A D gene is named only where the DNA matches it firmly. Size is omitted from some rows. Given values are once, few, many or a class for expanded clones.

V gene	clone size	D gene	J gene	CDR3 protein	CDR3 DNA
TRBV2	NA	TRBD2	TRBJ2-3	CASSEPSGGITDTQYF	TGTGCCAGCAGTGAGCCTAGCGGGGGAATCACAGATACGCAGTATTTT
TRBV7-8	NA	NA	TRBJ1-1	CASSLQTETFEAFF	TGTGCCAGCAGCTTACAGACAGAAACTTTTGAAGCTTTCTTT
TRBV9	NA	NA	TRBJ2-3	CASTFRGDTQYF	TGTGCCAGCACCTTCCGCGGAGATACGCAGTATTTT
TRBV7-6	NA	TRBD1	TRBJ1-4	CASSLQGAGEKLFF	TGTGCCAGCAGCTTACAGGGGGCTGGTGAAAAACTGTTTTTT
TRBV12-5	NA	NA	TRBJ1-2	CASGFAGIPAYGYTF	TGTGCTAGTGGTTTCGCAGGGATCCCTGCCTATGGCTACACCTTC
TRBV27	NA	NA	TRBJ2-7	CASSLGTQGFYEQYF	TGTGCCAGCAGTCTAGGGACACAGGGTTTCTACGAGCAGTACTTC
TRBV15	NA	NA	TRBJ1-1	CAISQVENTEAFF	TGTGCCATCTCACAGGTTGAGAACACTGAAGCTTTCTTT
TRBV7-9	NA	NA	TRBJ1-1	CASSLIWGVRFENTEAFF	TGTGCCAGCAGCTTAATCTGGGGGGTGAGATTTGAGAACACTGAAGCTTTCTTT
TRBV19	NA	NA	TRBJ2-7	CASSMAGIEQYF	TGTGCCAGTAGTATGGCTGGGATCGAGCAGTACTTC
TRBV6-5	NA	TRBD2	TRBJ2-7	CASSERGASYEQYF	TGTGCCAGCAGTGAGCGGGGTGCGTCCTACGAGCAGTACTTC
TRBV7-9	NA	NA	TRBJ2-6	CASSLRSGANVLTF	TGTGCCAGCAGCTTAAGATCTGGGGCCAACGTCCTGACTTTC
TRBV10-2	NA	TRBD1	TRBJ2-7	CASKGQGADEQYF	TGCGCCAGCAAGGGACAGGGGGCCGACGAGCAGTACTTC
TRBV7-8	once	NA	TRBJ1-1	CASGGRVAEAFF	TGTGCCAGCGGGGGCAGGGTGGCTGAAGCTTTCTTT
TRBV29-1	NA	TRBD2	TRBJ2-1	CSVTGTSGGASEQFF	TGCAGCGTCACTGGGACTAGCGGGGGGGCCAGTGAGCAGTTCTTC
TRBV10-3	NA	NA	TRBJ2-2	CATRGTGELFF	TGTGCCACCCGCGGCACCGGGGAGCTGTTTTTT
TRBV4-1	NA	TRBD1	TRBJ2-7	CASSLRQGGYEQYF	TGCGCCAGCAGCCTCAGACAGGGGGGCTACGAGCAGTACTTC
TRBV18	NA	NA	TRBJ2-1	CASSPSREVGYEQFF	TGTGCCAGCTCACCTTCTAGAGAAGTTGGGTATGAGCAGTTCTTC
TRBV19	NA	NA	TRBJ1-1	CASSIGATEAFF	TGTGCCAGTAGTATAGGGGCCACTGAAGCTTTCTTT
TRBV11-3	NA	NA	TRBJ1-4	CASSPTGIEKLFF	TGTGCCAGCAGCCCTACCGGTATTGAAAAACTGTTTTTT
TRBV11-2	NA	NA	TRBJ2-7	CASSLSGSNSYEQYF	TGTGCCAGCAGCTTAAGTGGTTCGAACTCCTACGAGCAGTACTTC
TRBV4-3	NA	TRBD1	TRBJ1-5	CASSQDRSGGDQPQHF	TGCGCCAGCAGCCAAGACAGATCAGGGGGCGATCAGCCCCAGCATTTT
TRBV10-3	NA	NA	TRBJ1-2	CAIKGLQWAGYTF	TGTGCCATCAAGGGCTTGCAGTGGGCCGGCTACACCTTC
TRBV6-5	NA	TRBD1	TRBJ1-2	CASSNRGLPNTF	TGTGCCAGCAGCAACAGGGGGCTCCCGAACACCTTC
TRBV7-2	NA	NA	TRBJ2-1	CASSLGNEQFF	TGTGCCAGCAGCTTAGGTAATGAGCAGTTCTTC
TRBV23-1	NA	NA	TRBJ2-1	CASSRIGPEVYNEQFF	TGCGCCAGCAGTCGAATTGGCCCGGAGGTTTACAATGAGCAGTTCTTC
TRBV29-1	NA	NA	TRBJ1-2	CSARTANYGYTF	TGCAGCGCTCGGACAGCTAACTATGGCTACACCTTC
TRBV9	NA	NA	TRBJ2-2	CASSSYTGELFF	TGTGCCAGCAGCTCCTACACCGGGGAGCTGTTTTTT
TRBV10-3	NA	TRBD2	TRBJ2-5	CAISEKGLATETQYF	TGTGCCATCAGTGAGAAGGGACTAGCTACAGAGACCCAGTACTTC
TRBV21-1	NA	NA	TRBJ2-1	CASSKARDRGQIPNEQFF	TGTGCCAGCAGCAAAGCGCGGGACAGGGGGCAAATTCCTAATGAGCAGTTCTTC
TRBV7-6	NA	NA	TRBJ2-1	CASSFLGEQFF	TGTGCCAGCAGCTTCCTGGGCGAGCAGTTCTTC
TRBV7-8	once	TRBD1	TRBJ2-4	CASRRDSENIQYF	TGTGCCAGCAGACGGGACAGTGAAAACATTCAGTACTTC
TRBV11-1	NA	TRBD1	TRBJ2-1	CASSRTPGQATYNEQFF	TGTGCCAGCAGCAGGACCCCGGGACAGGCGACCTACAATGAGCAGTTCTTC
TRBV7-7	NA	NA	TRBJ2-2	CASSLGRQNTGELFF	TGTGCCAGCAGCTTAGGACGACAGAACACCGGGGAGCTGTTTTTT
TRBV4-3	NA	NA	TRBJ1-2	CASSQDSGYTNYGYTF	TGCGCCAGCAGCCAAGACAGCGGATATACTAACTATGGCTACACCTTC
TRBV5-1	NA	NA	TRBJ2-7	CASSLVWVRNSSYEQYF	TGCGCCAGCAGCTTGGTTTGGGTACGAAACAGCTCCTACGAGCAGTACTTT
TRBV5-1	NA	NA	TRBJ1-1	CASTSWAGEAFF	TGCGCCAGCACCTCGTGGGCCGGAGAAGCTTTCTTT
TRBV7-2	NA	TRBD2	TRBJ2-1	CASSLVGSGRYNEQFF	TGTGCCAGCAGCTTAGTAGGTAGCGGGCGCTACAATGAGCAGTTCTTC
TRBV27	NA	NA	TRBJ2-3	CASSPGLSTDTQYF	TGTGCCAGCAGTCCTGGACTAAGCACAGATACGCAGTATTTT
TRBV27	NA	NA	TRBJ2-7	CASSLQAAYEQYF	TGTGCCAGCAGTTTACAGGCAGCCTACGAGCAGTACTTC
TRBV6-4	NA	TRBD1	TRBJ2-6	CASSDLRTRTGGAPGANVLTF	TGTGCCAGCAGTGACTTGAGGACCCGGACAGGGGGCGCCCCTGGGGCCAACGTCCTGACTTTC
TRBV30	once	TRBD1	TRBJ1-1	CAWSVGQSNTEAFF	TGTGCCTGGAGTGTGGGACAGTCGAACACTGAAGCTTTCTTT